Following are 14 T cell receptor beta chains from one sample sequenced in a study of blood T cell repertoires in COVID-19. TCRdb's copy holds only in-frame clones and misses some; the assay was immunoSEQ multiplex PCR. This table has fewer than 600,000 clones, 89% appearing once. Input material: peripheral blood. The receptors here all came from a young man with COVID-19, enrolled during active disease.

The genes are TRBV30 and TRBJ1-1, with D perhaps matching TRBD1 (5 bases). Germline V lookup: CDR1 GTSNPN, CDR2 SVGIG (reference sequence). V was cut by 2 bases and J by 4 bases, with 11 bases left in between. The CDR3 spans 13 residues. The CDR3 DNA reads TGTGCCTGGAGTCCTCGCGGGGGCACTGAAGCTTTCTTT. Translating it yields CAWSPRGGTEAFF.

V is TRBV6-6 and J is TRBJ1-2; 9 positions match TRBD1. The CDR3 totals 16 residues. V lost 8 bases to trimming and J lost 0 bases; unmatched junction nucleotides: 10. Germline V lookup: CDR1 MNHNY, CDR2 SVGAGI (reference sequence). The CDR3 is CASGGQGPSANYGYTF. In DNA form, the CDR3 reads TGTGCCAGCGGGGGACAGGGCCCCTCAGCTAACTATGGCTACACCTTC.

CDR3 sequence (DNA): TGTGCCAGCAGTGAGCCGTCACTACAAGAGACCCAGTACTTC. This encodes CASSEPSLQETQYF. This chain uses TRBV25-1 with TRBJ2-5; no clear D. Trimming removed 3 bases at V and 2 bases at J, with 10 bases between. The CDR3 covers 14 residues. Germline V gives CDR1 MGHDK, CDR2 SYGVNS.

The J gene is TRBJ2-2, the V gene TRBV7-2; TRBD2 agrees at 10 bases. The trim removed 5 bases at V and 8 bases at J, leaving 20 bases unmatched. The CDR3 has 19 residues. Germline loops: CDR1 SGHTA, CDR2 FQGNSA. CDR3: CASSPGFEREGPRGGELFF. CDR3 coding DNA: TGTGCCAGCAGCCCAGGGTTCGAGCGGGAGGGCCCTCGCGGTGGGGAGCTGTTTTTT.

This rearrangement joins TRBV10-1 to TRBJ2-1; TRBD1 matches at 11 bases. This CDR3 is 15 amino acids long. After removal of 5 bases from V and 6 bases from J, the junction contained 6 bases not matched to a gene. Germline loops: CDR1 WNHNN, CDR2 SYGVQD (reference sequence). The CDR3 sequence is CASSHGQGAANEQFF. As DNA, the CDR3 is TGCGCCAGCAGTCACGGACAGGGGGCTGCCAATGAGCAGTTCTTC.

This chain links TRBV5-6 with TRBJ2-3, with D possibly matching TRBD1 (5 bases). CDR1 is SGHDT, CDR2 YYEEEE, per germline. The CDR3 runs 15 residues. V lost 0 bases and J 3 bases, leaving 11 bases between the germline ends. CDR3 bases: TGTGCCAGCAGCTTGGAGCAGGGTACGACAGATACGCAGTATTTT. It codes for CASSLEQGTTDTQYF.

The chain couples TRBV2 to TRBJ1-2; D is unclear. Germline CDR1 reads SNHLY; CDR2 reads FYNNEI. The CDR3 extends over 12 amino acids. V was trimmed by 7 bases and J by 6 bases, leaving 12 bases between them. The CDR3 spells CASTDTDHGYTF. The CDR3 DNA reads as TGTGCCAGCACAGACACCGACCATGGCTACACCTTC. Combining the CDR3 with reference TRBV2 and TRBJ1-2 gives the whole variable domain EPEVTQTPSHQVTQMGQEVILRCVPISNHLYFYWYRQILGQKVEFLVSFYNNEISEKSEIFDDQFSVERPDGSNFTLKIRSTKLEDSAMYFCASTDTDHGYTFGSGTRLTVV.

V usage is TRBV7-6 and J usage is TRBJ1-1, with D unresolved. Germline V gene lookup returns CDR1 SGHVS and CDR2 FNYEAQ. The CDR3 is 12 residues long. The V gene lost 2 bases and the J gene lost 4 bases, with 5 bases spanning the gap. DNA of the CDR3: TGTGCCAGCAGCTTACCGGGCACTGAAGCTTTCTTT. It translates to CASSLPGTEAFF.

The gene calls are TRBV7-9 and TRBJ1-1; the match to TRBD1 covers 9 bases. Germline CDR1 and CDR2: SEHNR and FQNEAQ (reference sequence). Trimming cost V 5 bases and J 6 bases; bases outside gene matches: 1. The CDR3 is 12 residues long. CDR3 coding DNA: TGTGCCAGCAGCCGACAGGGGGCTGAAGCTTTCTTT. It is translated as CASSRQGAEAFF.

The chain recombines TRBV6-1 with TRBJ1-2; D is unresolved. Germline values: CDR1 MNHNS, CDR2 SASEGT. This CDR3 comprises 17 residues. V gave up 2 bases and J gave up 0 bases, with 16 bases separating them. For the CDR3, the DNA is TGTGCCAGCAGTGAATTGGGCAAAATTAGTTCTAACTATGGCTACACCTTC. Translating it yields CASSELGKISSNYGYTF.

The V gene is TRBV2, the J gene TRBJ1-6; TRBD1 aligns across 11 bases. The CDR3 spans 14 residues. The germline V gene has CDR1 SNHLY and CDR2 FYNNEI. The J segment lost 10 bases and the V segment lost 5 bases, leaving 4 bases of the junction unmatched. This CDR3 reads CASSWTGGSSPLHF. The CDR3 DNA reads TGTGCCAGCAGTTGGACAGGGGGCTCCTCACCCCTCCACTTT.

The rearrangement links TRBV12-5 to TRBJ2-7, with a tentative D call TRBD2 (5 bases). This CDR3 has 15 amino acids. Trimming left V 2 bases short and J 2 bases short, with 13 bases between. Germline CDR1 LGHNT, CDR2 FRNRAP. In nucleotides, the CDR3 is TGTGCTAGTGGTTTGCCCACCAACGGGGCCTACGAGCAGTACTTC. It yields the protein CASGLPTNGAYEQYF. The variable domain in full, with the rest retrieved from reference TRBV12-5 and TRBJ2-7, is DARVTQTPRHKVTEMGQEVTMRCQPILGHNTVFWYRQTMMQGLELLAYFRNRAPLDDSGMPKDRFSAEMPDATLATLKIQPSEPRDSAVYFCASGLPTNGAYEQYFGPGTRLTVT.

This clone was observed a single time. CDR3 protein: CASSTRARDSPLHF. CDR3 bases: TGTGCCAGCAGCACGCGGGCCCGGGATTCACCCCTCCACTTT. The chain couples TRBV7-2 to TRBJ1-6; D remains unclear. V lost 5 bases and J 8 bases, leaving 13 bases between the germline ends. This CDR3 contains 14 residues. The germline V gene has CDR1 SGHTA and CDR2 FQGNSA.

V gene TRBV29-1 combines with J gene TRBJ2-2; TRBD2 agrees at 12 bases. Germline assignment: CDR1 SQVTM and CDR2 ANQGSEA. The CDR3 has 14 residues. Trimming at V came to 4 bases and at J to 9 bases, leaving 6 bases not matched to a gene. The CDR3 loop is CSVVLTSGGWELFF. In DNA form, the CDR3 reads TGCAGCGTTGTCCTCACTAGCGGGGGGTGGGAGCTGTTTTTT.